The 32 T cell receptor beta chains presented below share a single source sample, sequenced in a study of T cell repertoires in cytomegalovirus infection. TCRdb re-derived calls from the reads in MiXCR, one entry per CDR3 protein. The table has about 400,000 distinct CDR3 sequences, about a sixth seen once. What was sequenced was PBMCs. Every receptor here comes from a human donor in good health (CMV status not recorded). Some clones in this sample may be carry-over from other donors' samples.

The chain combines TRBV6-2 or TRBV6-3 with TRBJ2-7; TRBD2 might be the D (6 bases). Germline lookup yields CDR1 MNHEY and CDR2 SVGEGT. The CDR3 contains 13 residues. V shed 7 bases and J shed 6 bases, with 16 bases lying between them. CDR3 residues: CASTPRVGGEQYF. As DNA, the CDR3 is TGTGCCAGCACCCCTCGGGTGGGGGGCGAGCAGTACTTC.

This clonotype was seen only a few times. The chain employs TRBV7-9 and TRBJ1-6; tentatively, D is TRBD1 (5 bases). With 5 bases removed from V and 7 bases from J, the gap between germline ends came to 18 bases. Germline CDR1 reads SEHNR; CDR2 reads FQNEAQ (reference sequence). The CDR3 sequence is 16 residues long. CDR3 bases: TGTGCCAGCAGCACAACCCCGACAGCCTTAAATTCACCCCTCCACTTT. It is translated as CASSTTPTALNSPLHF.

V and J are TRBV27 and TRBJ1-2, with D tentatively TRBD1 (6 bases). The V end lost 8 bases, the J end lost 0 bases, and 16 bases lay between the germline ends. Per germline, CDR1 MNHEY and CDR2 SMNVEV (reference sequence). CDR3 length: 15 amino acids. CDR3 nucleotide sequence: TGTGCCAGCCGGTTAGGGGGGCCGACTAACTATGGCTACACCTTC. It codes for CASRLGGPTNYGYTF.

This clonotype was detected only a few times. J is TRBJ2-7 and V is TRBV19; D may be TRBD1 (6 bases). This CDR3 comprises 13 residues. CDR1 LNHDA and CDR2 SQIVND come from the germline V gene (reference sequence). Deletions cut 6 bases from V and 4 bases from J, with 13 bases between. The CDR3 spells CASRAGVLYEQYF. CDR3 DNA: TGTGCCAGTAGGGCAGGGGTGCTGTACGAGCAGTACTTC. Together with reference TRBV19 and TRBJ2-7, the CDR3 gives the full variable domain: DGGITQSPKYLFRKEGQNVTLSCEQNLNHDAMYWYRQDPGQGLRLIYYSQIVNDFQKGDIAEGYSVSREKKESFPLTVTSAQKNPTAFYLCASRAGVLYEQYFGPGTRLTVT.

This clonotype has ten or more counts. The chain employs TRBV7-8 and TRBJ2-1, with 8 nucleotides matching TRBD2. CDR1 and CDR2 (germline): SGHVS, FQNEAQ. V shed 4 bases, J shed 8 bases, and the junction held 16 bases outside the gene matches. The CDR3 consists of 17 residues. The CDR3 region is CASSSLVRRGAGDEQFF. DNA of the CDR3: TGTGCCAGCAGCTCCCTGGTCCGGCGGGGGGCGGGGGATGAGCAGTTCTTC.

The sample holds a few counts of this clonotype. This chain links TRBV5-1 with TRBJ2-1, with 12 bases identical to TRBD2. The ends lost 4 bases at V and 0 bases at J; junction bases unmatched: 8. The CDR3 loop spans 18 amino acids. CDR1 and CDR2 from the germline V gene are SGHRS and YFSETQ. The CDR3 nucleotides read TGCGCCAGCAGCCCCGGGACTAGCGGGCTAAGCTCCTACAATGAGCAGTTCTTC. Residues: CASSPGTSGLSSYNEQFF.

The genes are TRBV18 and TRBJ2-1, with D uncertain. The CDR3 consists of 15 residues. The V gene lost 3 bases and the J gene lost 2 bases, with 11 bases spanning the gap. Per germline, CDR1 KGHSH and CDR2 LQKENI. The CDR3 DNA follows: TGTGCCAGCTCACCCAATCCCCAGGCCTACAATGAGCAGTTCTTC. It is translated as CASSPNPQAYNEQFF.

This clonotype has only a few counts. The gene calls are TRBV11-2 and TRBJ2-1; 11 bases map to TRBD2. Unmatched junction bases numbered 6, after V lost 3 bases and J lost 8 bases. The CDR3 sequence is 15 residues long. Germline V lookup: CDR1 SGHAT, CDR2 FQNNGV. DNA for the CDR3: TGTGCCAGCAGCTTTACTAGCGGGAGATGGGATGAGCAGTTCTTC. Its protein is CASSFTSGRWDEQFF.

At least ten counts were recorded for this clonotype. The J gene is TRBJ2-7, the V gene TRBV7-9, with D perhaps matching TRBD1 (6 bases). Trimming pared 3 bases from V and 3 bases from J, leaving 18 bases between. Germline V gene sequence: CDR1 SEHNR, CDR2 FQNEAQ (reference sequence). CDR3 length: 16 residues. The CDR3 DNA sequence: TGTGCCAGCAGCTTTGAGTCAGGGACACCATTCTACGAGCAGTACTTC. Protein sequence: CASSFESGTPFYEQYF.

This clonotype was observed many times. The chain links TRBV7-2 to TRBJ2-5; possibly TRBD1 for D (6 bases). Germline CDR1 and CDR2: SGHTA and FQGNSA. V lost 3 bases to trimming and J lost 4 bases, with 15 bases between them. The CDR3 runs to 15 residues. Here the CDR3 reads CASSLGHMIGETQYF. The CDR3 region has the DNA TGTGCCAGCAGCTTGGGACATATGATTGGAGAGACCCAGTACTTC.

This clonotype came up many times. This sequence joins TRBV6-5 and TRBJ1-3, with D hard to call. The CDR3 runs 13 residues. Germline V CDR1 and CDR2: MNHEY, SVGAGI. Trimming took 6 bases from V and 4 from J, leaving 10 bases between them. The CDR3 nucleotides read TGTGCCAGCAGGCGGACTGGGGGAAACACCATATATTTT. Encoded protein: CASRRTGGNTIYF.

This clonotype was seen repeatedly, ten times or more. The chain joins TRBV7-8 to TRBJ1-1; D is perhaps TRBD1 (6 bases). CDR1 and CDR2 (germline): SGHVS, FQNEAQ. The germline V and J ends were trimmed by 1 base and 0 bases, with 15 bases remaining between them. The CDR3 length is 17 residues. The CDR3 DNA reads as TGTGCCAGCAGCTTAGTTAGGGGGGGCCACCTGAACACTGAAGCTTTCTTT. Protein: CASSLVRGGHLNTEAFF.

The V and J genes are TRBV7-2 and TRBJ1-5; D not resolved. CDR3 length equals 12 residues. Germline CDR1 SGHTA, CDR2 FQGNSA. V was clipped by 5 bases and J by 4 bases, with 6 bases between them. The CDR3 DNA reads TGTGCCAGCAGCCCTTTTAATCAGCCCCAGCATTTT. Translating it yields CASSPFNQPQHF.

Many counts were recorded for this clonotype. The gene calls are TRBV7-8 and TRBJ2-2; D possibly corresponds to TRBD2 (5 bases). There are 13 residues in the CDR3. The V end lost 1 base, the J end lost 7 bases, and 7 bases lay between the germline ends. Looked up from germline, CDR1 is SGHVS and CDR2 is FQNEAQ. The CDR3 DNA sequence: TGTGCCAGCAGCTTAGTTGAGGGCGGGGAGCTGTTTTTT. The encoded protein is CASSLVEGGELFF.

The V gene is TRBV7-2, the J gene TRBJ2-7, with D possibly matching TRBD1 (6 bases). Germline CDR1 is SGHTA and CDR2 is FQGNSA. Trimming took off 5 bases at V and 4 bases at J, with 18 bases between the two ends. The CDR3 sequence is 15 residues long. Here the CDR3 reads CASSTETSGVYEQYF. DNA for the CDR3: TGTGCCAGCAGCACGGAGACCTCAGGGGTTTACGAGCAGTACTTC. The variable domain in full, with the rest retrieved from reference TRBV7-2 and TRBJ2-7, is GAGVSQSPSNKVTEKGKDVELRCDPISGHTALYWYRQSLGQGLEFLIYFQGNSAPDKSGLPSDRFSAERTGGSVSTLTIQRTQQEDSAVYLCASSTETSGVYEQYFGPGTRLTVT.

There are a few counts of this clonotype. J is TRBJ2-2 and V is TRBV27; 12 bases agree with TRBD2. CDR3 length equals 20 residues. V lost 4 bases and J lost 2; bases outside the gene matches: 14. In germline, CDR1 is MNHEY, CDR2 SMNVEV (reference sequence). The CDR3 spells CASSSGTSGSDNLNTGELFF. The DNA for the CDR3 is TGTGCCAGCAGTTCGGGGACTAGCGGGTCCGACAACCTTAACACCGGGGAGCTGTTTTTT.

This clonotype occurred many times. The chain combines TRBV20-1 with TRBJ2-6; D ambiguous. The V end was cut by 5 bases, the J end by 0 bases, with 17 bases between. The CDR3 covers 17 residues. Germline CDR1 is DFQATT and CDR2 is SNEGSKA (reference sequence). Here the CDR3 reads CSASRGSLDSGANVLTF. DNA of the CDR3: TGCAGTGCTTCCCGCGGTTCATTGGACTCTGGGGCCAACGTCCTGACTTTC.

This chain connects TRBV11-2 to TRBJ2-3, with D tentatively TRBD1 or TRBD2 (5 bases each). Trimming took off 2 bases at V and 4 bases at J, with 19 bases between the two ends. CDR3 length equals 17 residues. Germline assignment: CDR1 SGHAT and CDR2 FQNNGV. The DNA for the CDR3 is TGTGCCAGCAGCTTAAGAGACCCCAGGGACCCCGCAGATACGCAGTATTTT. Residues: CASSLRDPRDPADTQYF. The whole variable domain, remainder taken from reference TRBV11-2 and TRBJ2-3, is EAGVAQSPRYKIIEKRQSVAFWCNPISGHATLYWYQQILGQGPKLLIQFQNNGVVDDSQLPKDRFSAERLKGVDSTLKIQPAKLEDSAVYLCASSLRDPRDPADTQYFGPGTRLTVL.

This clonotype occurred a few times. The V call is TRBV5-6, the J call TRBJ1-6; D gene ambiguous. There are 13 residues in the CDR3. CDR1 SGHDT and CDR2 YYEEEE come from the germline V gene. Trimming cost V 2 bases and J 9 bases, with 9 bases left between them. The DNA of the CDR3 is TGTGCCAGCAGCTTAGGATGGAGTTCACCCCTCCACTTT. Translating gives CASSLGWSSPLHF.

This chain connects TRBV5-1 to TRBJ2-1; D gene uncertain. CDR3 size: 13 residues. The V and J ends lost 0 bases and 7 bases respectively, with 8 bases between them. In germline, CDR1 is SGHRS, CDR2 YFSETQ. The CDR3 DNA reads TGCGCCAGCAGCTTGGGACCGGAGAATGAGCAGTTCTTC. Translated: CASSLGPENEQFF. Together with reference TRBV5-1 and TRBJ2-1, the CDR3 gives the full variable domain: KAGVTQTPRYLIKTRGQQVTLSCSPISGHRSVSWYQQTPGQGLQFLFEYFSETQRNKGNFPGRFSGRQFSNSRSEMNVSTLELGDSALYLCASSLGPENEQFFGPGTRLTVL.

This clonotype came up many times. CDR3 amino acids: CASSLGDRGAYEQYF. CDR3 bases: TGTGCCAGCAGCTTAGGGGACAGGGGAGCCTACGAGCAGTACTTC. The chain employs TRBV7-2 and TRBJ2-7, with 10 bases identical to TRBD1. The CDR3 runs 15 residues. Germline trimming cut 1 base from V and 2 bases from J; bases unmatched to any gene: 2. Germline V lookup: CDR1 SGHTA, CDR2 FQGNSA.

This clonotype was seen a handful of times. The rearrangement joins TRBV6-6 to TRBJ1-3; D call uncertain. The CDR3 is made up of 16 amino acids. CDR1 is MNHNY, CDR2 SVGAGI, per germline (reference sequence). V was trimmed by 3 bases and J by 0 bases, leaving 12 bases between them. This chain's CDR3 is CASSYGDLYSGNTIYF. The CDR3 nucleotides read TGTGCCAGCAGTTATGGCGACCTGTACTCTGGAAACACCATATATTTT.

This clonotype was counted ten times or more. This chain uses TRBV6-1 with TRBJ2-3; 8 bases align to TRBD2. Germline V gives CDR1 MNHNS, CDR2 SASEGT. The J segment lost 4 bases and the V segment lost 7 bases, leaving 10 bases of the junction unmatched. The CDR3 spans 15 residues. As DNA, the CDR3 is TGTGCCAGCACTAGGATAGCGGGGTCCCCAGATACGCAGTATTTT. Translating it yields CASTRIAGSPDTQYF.

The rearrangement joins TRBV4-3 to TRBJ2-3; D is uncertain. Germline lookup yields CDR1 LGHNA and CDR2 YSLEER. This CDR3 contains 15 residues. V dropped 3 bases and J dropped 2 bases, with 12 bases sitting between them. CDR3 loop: CASSQTLGPTDTQYF. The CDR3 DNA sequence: TGCGCCAGCAGCCAGACGTTGGGCCCCACAGATACGCAGTATTTT.

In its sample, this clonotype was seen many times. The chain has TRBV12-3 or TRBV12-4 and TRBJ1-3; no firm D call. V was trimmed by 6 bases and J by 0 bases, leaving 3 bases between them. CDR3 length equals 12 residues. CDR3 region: CASSPSGNTIYF. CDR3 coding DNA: TGTGCCAGCAGCCCCTCTGGAAACACCATATATTTT.

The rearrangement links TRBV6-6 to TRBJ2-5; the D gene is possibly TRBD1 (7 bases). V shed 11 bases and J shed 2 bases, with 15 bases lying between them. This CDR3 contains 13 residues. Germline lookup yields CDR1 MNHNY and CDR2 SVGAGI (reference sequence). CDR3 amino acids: CAGVQGTQETQYF. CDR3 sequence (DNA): TGTGCCGGGGTACAGGGGACTCAAGAGACCCAGTACTTC.

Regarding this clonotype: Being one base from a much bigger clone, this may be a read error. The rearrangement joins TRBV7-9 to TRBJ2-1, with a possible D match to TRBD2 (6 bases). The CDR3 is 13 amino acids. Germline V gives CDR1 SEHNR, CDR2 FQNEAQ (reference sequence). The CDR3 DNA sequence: TGTGCCAGCAGCTTAGTTGCCGGACGGGAGCAGATCTTC. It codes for CASSLVAGREQIF.

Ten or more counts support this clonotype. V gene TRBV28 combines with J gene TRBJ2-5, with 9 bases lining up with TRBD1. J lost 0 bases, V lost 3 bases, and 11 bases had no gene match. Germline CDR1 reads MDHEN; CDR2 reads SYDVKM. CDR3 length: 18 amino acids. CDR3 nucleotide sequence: TGTGCCAGCAGTTTTGCCTATAAGGACAGGGGCGACCAAGAGACCCAGTACTTC. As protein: CASSFAYKDRGDQETQYF.

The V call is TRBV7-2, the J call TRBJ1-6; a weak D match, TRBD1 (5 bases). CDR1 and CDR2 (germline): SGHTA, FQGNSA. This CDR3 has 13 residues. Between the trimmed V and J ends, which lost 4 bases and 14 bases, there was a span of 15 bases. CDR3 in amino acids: CASSSGPFRALHF. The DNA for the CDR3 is TGTGCCAGCAGCTCGGGACCATTTAGGGCCCTCCACTTT.

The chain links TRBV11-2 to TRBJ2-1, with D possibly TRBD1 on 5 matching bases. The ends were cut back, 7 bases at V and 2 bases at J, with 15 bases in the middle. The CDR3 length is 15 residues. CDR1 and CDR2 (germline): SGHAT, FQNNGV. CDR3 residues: CASTYTLGAYNEQFF. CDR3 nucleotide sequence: TGTGCCAGCACCTATACGTTAGGGGCCTACAATGAGCAGTTCTTC.

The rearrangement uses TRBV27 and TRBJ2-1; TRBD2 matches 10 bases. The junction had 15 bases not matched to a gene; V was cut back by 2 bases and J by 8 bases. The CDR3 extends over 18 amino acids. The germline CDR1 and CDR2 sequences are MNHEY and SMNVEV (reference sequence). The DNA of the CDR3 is TGTGCCAGCAGTTTAGGCCACCTTGGAGCGGGGGGGCTCGATGAGCAGTTCTTC. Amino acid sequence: CASSLGHLGAGGLDEQFF.

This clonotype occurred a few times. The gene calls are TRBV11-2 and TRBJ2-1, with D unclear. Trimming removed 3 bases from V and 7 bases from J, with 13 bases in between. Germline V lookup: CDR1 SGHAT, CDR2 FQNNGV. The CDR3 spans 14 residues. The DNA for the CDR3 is TGTGCCAGCAGCTTGCCCGGTAGCATGAATGAGCAGTTCTTC. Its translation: CASSLPGSMNEQFF.